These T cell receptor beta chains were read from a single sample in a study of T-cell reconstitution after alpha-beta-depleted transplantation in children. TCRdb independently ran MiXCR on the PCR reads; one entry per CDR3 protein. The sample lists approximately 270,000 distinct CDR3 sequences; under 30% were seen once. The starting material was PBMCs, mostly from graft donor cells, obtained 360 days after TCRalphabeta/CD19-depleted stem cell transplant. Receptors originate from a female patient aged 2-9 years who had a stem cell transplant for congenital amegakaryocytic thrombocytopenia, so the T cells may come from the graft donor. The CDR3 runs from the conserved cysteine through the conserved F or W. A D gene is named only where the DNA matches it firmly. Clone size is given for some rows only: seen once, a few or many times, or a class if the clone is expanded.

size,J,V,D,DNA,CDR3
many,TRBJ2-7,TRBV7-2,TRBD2,TGTGCCAGCAGCTTAGCTAGCGGGAGGTATTTCGAGCAGTACTTC,CASSLASGRYFEQYF
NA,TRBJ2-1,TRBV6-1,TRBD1,TGTGCCTGTACGGACGCAGGGGGCAGGTCCTACAATGAGCAGTTCTTC,CACTDAGGRSYNEQFF
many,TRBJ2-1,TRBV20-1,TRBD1,TGCAGTGCTAGAGAGACGACAGGGAGCTCCTACAATGAGCAGTTCTTC,CSARETTGSSYNEQFF
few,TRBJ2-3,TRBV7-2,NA,TGTGCCAGCAGCTTTTACGGTATTTGGACAGATACGCAGTATTTT,CASSFYGIWTDTQYF
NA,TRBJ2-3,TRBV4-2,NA,TGTGCCAGCAGCCAAGTGGCCGGCCCGCGGCACACAGATACGCAGTATTTT,CASSQVAGPRHTDTQYF
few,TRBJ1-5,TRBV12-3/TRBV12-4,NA,TGTGCCAGCAGTTTGTCGCCCAGGGGACGCAATCAGCCCCAGCATTTT,CASSLSPRGRNQPQHF
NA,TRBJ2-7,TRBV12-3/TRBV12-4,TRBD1,TGTGCCAGCAGTTTGACAGGGGTTTCCTACGAGCAGTACTTC,CASSLTGVSYEQYF
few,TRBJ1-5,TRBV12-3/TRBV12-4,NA,TGTGCCAGCAATCTTGGGGGACAGCCCCAGCATTTT,CASNLGGQPQHF
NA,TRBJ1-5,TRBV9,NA,TGTGCCAGCAGCCCCCGGAGCTCTGGGCCCCAGCATTTT,CASSPRSSGPQHF
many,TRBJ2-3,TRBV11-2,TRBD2,TGTGCCAGCAGCTTAGATCAACTAGCGGGAGGTGGGGAAGATACGCAGTATTTT,CASSLDQLAGGGEDTQYF
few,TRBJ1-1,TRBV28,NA,TGTGCCAGCAGTTTAGGAGGGGCGGGGAACACTGAAGCTTTCTTT,CASSLGGAGNTEAFF
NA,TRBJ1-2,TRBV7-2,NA,TGTGCCAGCAGCTTAGGGGGGCCAGGGCTTTATGGCTACACCTTC,CASSLGGPGLYGYTF
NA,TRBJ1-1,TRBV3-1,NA,TGTGCCAGCAGCCGCGTCGCGAGCGTGAGGTCTGAAGCTTTCTTT,CASSRVASVRSEAFF
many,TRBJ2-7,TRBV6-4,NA,TGTGCCAGCAGTGAAGTCCCAGGGGAGATAGGCGAGCAGTACTTC,CASSEVPGEIGEQYF
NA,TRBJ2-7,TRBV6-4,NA,TGTGCCAGCAGTGCCGGCGAGGGGAGCGAGCAGTACTTC,CASSAGEGSEQYF
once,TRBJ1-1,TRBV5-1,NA,TGCGCCAGCAGCTTGGCCGGAAGTAGCATGAACACTGAAGCTTTCTTT,CASSLAGSSMNTEAFF
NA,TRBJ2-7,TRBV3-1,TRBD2,TGTGCCAGCAGCCAAGGTCTAGCGGGAGGAACCCTCCAGCAGTACTTC,CASSQGLAGGTLQQYF
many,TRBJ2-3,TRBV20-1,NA,TGCAGTGCTAGAGGTGGGGGAAAAGATACGCAGTATTTT,CSARGGGKDTQYF
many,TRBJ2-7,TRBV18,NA,TGTGCCAGCTCACCAGGTGGCGCCAGGACGTACGAGCAGTACTTC,CASSPGGARTYEQYF
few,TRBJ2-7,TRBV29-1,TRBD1,TGCAGCGTTTTTATACGGACAGGGGCCCTAGGGGAGCAGTACTTC,CSVFIRTGALGEQYF
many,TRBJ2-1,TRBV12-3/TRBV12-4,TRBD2,TGTGCCAGCAGTCCGGGGGGACTAGCGGACTACAATGAGCAGTTCTTC,CASSPGGLADYNEQFF
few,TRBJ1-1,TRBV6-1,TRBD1,TGTGCCAGCAGTGGATCCCGGGACAGGCTCACTGAAGCTTTCTTT,CASSGSRDRLTEAFF
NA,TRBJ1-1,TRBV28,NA,TGTGCCAGCAGTTTCTTTGGCACTGAAGCTTTCTTT,CASSFFGTEAFF
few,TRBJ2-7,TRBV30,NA,TGTGCCTGGAGTGTCGTTGAGGGCAACGAGCAGTACTTC,CAWSVVEGNEQYF
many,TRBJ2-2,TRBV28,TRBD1,TGTGCCAGCGACAGGGCGAGAACCGGGGAGCTGTTTTTT,CASDRARTGELFF
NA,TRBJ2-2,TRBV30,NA,TGTGCCTGGGCTGGCACCGGGGAGCTGTTTTTT,CAWAGTGELFF
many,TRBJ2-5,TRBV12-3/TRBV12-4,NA,TGTGCCAGCAGTTATTCACATAAAAACGGCGAGACCCAGTACTTC,CASSYSHKNGETQYF
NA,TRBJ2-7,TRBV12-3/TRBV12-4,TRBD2,TGTGCCAGCAGTTTACTAGCGGGAGACCACGAGCAGTACTTC,CASSLLAGDHEQYF
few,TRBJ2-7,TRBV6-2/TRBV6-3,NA,TGTGCCAGCAGCACACGAGCTCCGCAGTGGACCTACGAGCAGTACTTC,CASSTRAPQWTYEQYF
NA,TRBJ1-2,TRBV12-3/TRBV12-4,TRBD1,TGTGCCAGCAGTCGAAGACAGGGGCGAAACTATGGCTACACCTTC,CASSRRQGRNYGYTF
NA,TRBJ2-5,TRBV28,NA,TGTGCCAGCAGTTCGTCACATAAGACCCAGTACTTC,CASSSSHKTQYF
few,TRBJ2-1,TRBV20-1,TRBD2,TGCAGTGCCCCAATCGGACTAGCGGCGCCTCATGAGCAGTTCTTC,CSAPIGLAAPHEQFF
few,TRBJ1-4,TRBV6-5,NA,TGTGCCAGCAGTTACTCGATGGCGATTAATAATGAAAAACTGTTTTTT,CASSYSMAINNEKLFF
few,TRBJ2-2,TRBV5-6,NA,TGTGCCAGCAGCCGAATTAGCGGAAAGAACACCGGGGAGCTGTTTTTT,CASSRISGKNTGELFF
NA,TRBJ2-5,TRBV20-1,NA,TGCAGTGCTCATTCCGGGACGGAACCTTTAGGGACCCAGTACTTC,CSAHSGTEPLGTQYF
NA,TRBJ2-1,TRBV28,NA,TGTGCCAGCAGTTCACCGGGACGCAGTAACTCCTACAATGAGCAGTTCTTC,CASSSPGRSNSYNEQFF
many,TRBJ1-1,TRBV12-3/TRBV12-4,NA,TGTGCCAGCAGTTTAAACAGGAACACTGAAGCTTTCTTT,CASSLNRNTEAFF
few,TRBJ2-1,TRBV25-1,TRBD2,TGTGCCAGCAGCCCACCGGCCACTAGCGGGAGAGTTGGCTCCTACAATGAGCAGTTCTTC,CASSPPATSGRVGSYNEQFF
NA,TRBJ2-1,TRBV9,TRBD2,TGTGCCAGCAGCGCGGGGACTACCCTACAATACTACAATGAGCAGTTCTTC,CASSAGTTLQYYNEQFF
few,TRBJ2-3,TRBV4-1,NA,TGCGCCAGCAGCCAAGATCCGGACTTCGGTGGTACGCAGTATTTT,CASSQDPDFGGTQYF
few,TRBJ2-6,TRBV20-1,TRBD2,TGCAGTGCTAGGGACGGACTAGCGGGAGAAGCTGGGGCCAACGTCCTGACTTTC,CSARDGLAGEAGANVLTF
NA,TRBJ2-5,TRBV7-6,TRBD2,TGTGCCAGCAGCCTCAGATCAAGACTAGCGGTGTTGGAGACCCAGTACTTC,CASSLRSRLAVLETQYF
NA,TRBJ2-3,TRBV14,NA,TGTGCCAGCAGCCACCGAACGGCCGCGGGAAGCACAGATACGCAGTATTTT,CASSHRTAAGSTDTQYF
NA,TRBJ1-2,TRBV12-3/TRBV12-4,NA,TGTGCCAGCAGTTTCGCCGGGACAATTACGTATGGCTACACCTTC,CASSFAGTITYGYTF